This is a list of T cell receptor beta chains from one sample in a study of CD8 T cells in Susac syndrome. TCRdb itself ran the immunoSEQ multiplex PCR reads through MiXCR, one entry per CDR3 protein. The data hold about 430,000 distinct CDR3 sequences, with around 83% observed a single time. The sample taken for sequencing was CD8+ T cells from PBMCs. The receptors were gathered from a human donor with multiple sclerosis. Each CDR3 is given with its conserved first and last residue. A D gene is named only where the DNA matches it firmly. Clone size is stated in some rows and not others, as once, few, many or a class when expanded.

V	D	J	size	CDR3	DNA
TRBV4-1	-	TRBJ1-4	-	CASSRSGDEKLFF	TGCGCCAGCAGCCGCTCAGGAGATGAAAAACTGTTTTTT
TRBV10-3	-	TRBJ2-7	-	CAISGAPEGGYEQYF	TGTGCCATCAGTGGGGCCCCTGAGGGAGGCTACGAGCAGTACTTC
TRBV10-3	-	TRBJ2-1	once	CAIRSEGYDEQFF	TGTGCCATCAGATCGGAAGGATACGATGAGCAGTTCTTC
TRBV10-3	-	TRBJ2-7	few	CAISDVSSYEQYF	TGTGCCATCAGTGACGTGTCCTCCTACGAGCAGTACTTC
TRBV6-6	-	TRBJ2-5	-	CASRAQETQYF	TGTGCCAGTAGGGCCCAAGAGACCCAGTACTTC
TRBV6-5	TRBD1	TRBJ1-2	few	CASSYSGTGGYTF	TGTGCCAGCAGTTACTCAGGGACAGGAGGCTACACCTTC
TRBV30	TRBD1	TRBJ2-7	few	CAWSPGTGGSYEQYF	TGTGCCTGGAGCCCCGGGACAGGGGGTTCCTACGAGCAGTACTTC
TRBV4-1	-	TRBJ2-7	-	CASSQENDGSSYEQYF	TGCGCCAGCAGCCAAGAGAATGACGGGAGCTCCTACGAGCAGTACTTC
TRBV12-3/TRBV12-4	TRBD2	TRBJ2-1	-	CASSRAGGHNEQFF	TGTGCCAGCAGTCGAGCGGGGGGGCACAATGAGCAGTTCTTC
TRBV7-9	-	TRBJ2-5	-	CASSFPSEQETQYF	TGTGCCAGCAGCTTTCCTAGCGAGCAAGAGACCCAGTACTTC
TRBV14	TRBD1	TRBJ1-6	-	CASSQRDRGRSPLHF	TGTGCCAGCAGCCAGCGGGACAGGGGACGCTCACCCCTCCACTTT
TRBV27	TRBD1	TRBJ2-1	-	CASSLTGAPYNEQFF	TGTGCCAGCAGTTTGACAGGGGCCCCCTACAATGAGCAGTTCTTC
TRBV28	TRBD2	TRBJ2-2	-	CASSLRGLAITGELFF	TGTGCCAGCAGTCTCCGGGGACTAGCAATCACCGGGGAGCTGTTTTTT
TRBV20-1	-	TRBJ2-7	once	CSASRWQDLPGEQYF	TGCAGTGCTAGCCGATGGCAGGACCTACCGGGGGAGCAGTACTTC
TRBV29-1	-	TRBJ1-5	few	CSVLDSSNQPQHF	TGCAGCGTTCTAGACAGTAGCAATCAGCCCCAGCATTTT
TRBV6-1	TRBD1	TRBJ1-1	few	CASSPGTGGNTEAFF	TGTGCCAGCAGTCCCGGGACAGGAGGGAACACTGAAGCTTTCTTT
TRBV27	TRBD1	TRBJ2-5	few	CASSFGTEQETQYF	TGTGCCAGCAGTTTCGGGACAGAGCAAGAGACCCAGTACTTC
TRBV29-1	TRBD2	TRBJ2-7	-	CSVSRTSGYEQYF	TGCAGCGTGTCACGGACTAGCGGCTACGAGCAGTACTTC
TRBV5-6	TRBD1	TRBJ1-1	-	CASSPGPGQEPMNTEAFF	TGTGCCAGCAGCCCCGGTCCAGGACAGGAGCCTATGAACACTGAAGCTTTCTTT
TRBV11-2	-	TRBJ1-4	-	CASSHETNEKLFF	TGTGCCAGCAGCCATGAAACTAATGAAAAACTGTTTTTT
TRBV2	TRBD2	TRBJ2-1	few	CASSPGLAVYNEQFF	TGTGCCAGCAGCCCTGGACTAGCGGTGTACAATGAGCAGTTCTTC
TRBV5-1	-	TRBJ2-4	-	CASSSRVGAKNIQYF	TGCGCCAGCAGCTCCCGGGTCGGGGCCAAAAACATTCAGTACTTC
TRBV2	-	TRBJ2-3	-	CASSDRDSDVHEYF	TGTGCCAGCAGTGACCGGGACTCAGATGTACATGAGTATTTT
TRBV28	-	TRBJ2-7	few	CASSLRAYSYEQYF	TGTGCCAGCAGTTTGCGGGCTTACTCCTACGAGCAGTACTTC
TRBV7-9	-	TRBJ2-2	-	CASSLRNTGELFF	TGTGCCAGCAGCTTACGGAACACCGGGGAGCTGTTTTTT
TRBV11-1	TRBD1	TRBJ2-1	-	CASSFYRGQGDEQFF	TGTGCCAGCAGCTTTTATCGGGGACAGGGGGATGAGCAGTTCTTC
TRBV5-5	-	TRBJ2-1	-	CASSLSGEGYNEQFF	TGTGCCAGCAGTCTCTCAGGGGAGGGATACAATGAGCAGTTCTTC
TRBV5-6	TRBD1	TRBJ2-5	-	CASSLWTGPPWTQYF	TGTGCCAGCAGCTTGTGGACAGGACCCCCATGGACCCAGTACTTC
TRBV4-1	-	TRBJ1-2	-	CASSQGMGEDSYGYTF	TGCGCCAGCAGCCAGGGCATGGGAGAGGACTCCTATGGCTACACCTTC
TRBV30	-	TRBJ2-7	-	CAWSVPGLYEQYF	TGTGCCTGGAGTGTGCCGGGACTCTACGAGCAGTACTTC